Presented here are 21 T cell receptor beta chains from one specimen sequenced in a study of blood T cell repertoires in COVID-19. Clones were read by immunoSEQ multiplex PCR, and TCRdb kept only the in-frame ones, dropping some. The sample carries about 86,000 clones, around 82% recorded once. Sequenced sample: peripheral blood. The origin of the receptors is a woman of 80 years or more with acute or convalescent COVID-19.

The V gene is TRBV5-1, the J gene TRBJ1-1; no clear D gene. V was shortened by 4 bases and J by 1 base, with 8 bases between the two germline ends. CDR1 and CDR2 from the germline V gene are SGHRS and YFSETQ. The CDR3 sequence is 13 residues long. The CDR3 region is CASSLTSNTEAFF. The CDR3 region has the DNA TGCGCCAGCAGCCTTACATCGAACACTGAAGCTTTCTTT.

The chain links TRBV7-8 to TRBJ2-5, with D perhaps TRBD2 (6 bases). The CDR3 spans 14 residues. CDR1 and CDR2 (germline): SGHVS, FQNEAQ. V was cut by 3 bases and J by 4 bases, with 12 bases left in between. CDR3 nucleotides: TGTGCCAGCAGCTTCGGGACTTTCGGAGAGACCCAGTACTTC. It is translated as CASSFGTFGETQYF. Filled out from reference TRBV7-8 and TRBJ2-5, the complete variable domain reads GAGVSQSPRYKVAKRGQDVALRCDPISGHVSLFWYQQALGQGPEFLTYFQNEAQLDKSGLPSDRFFAERPEGSVSTLKIQRTQQEDSAVYLCASSFGTFGETQYFGPGTRLLVL.

The chain has TRBV15 and TRBJ2-2, with D tentatively TRBD1 (6 bases). CDR3 length equals 14 residues. With 5 bases removed from V and 6 bases from J, the gap between germline ends came to 13 bases. The germline gives CDR1 LNHNV, CDR2 YYDKDF (reference sequence). The CDR3 sequence is CATSPDHRAGELFF. The CDR3 bases are TGTGCCACCAGCCCCGACCACAGGGCCGGGGAGCTGTTTTTT. Complete variable domain (other parts from reference TRBV15 and TRBJ2-2): DAMVIQNPRYQVTQFGKPVTLSCSQTLNHNVMYWYQQKSSQAPKLLFHYYDKDFNNEADTPDNFQSRRPNTSFCFLDIRSPGLGDTAMYLCATSPDHRAGELFFGEGSRLTVL.

The table lists this clone with a few counts. The J gene is TRBJ1-2, the V gene TRBV18; D gene unclear. V shed 2 bases and J shed 6 bases, with 4 bases lying between them. CDR1 and CDR2 from the germline V gene are KGHSH and LQKENI. The CDR3 loop spans 11 amino acids. The CDR3 DNA follows: TGTGCCAGCTCACCATCTGATGGCTACACCTTC. It encodes CASSPSDGYTF.

This clone was counted once. The CDR3 region is CASSLGATGGNEQYF. The CDR3 DNA sequence: TGTGCCAGCAGCTTAGGGGCGACAGGGGGAAACGAGCAGTACTTC. The gene calls are TRBV7-9 and TRBJ2-7, with 9 bases aligning to TRBD1. The CDR3 has 15 residues. In germline, CDR1 is SEHNR, CDR2 FQNEAQ (reference sequence). The V and J ends lost 1 base and 5 bases, in that order; junction bases with no gene match: 6.

The genes are TRBV6-5 and TRBJ2-7, with TRBD1 as a possible D gene (6 bases). CDR3 length: 11 residues. Trimming removed 8 bases at V and 4 bases at J, with 9 bases between. The germline V gene encodes CDR1 MNHEY and CDR2 SVGAGI. The CDR3 nucleotides are TGTGCCAGCTCAGGGGTATACGAGCAGTACTTC. Encoded protein: CASSGVYEQYF.

The chain carries TRBV19 and TRBJ2-2; 8 bases map to TRBD1. Germline-derived CDR1 and CDR2 are LNHDA and SQIVND (reference sequence). The length of the CDR3 is 17 residues. The junction had 10 bases not matched to a gene; V was cut back by 5 bases and J by 2 bases. DNA of the CDR3: TGTGCCAGTAGTCCCGGGACAGGACTCCCAAACACCGGGGAGCTGTTTTTT. Its protein product is CASSPGTGLPNTGELFF.

The CDR3 coding sequence is TGTGCCAGCAGCCTTGAGGGGACAGGGGTCTACGAGCAGTACTTC. Translated: CASSLEGTGVYEQYF. The genes are TRBV7-2 and TRBJ2-7; 10 nucleotides line up with TRBD1. The CDR3 totals 15 residues. Germline V lookup: CDR1 SGHTA, CDR2 FQGNSA. J lost 3 bases, V lost 5 bases, and 7 bases had no gene match.

This clone was seen once. The chain carries TRBV4-1 and TRBJ1-2, with 7 bases fitting TRBD1. The CDR3 contains 15 residues. The ends lost 1 base at V and 4 bases at J; junction bases unmatched: 6. Germline V gene lookup returns CDR1 MGHRA and CDR2 YSYEKL. The CDR3 loop reads CASSQGARDSYGYTF. The DNA for the CDR3 is TGCGCCAGCAGCCAAGGGGCCCGGGACAGCTATGGCTACACCTTC.

The rearrangement joins TRBV14 to TRBJ1-1, with TRBD1 as a possible D gene (6 bases). There are 14 residues in the CDR3. The V end was cut by 4 bases, the J end by 5 bases, with 14 bases between. Germline V gene sequence: CDR1 SGHDN, CDR2 FVKESK. The CDR3 loop reads CASSLMGGLTEAFF. In DNA, the CDR3 is TGTGCCAGCAGCCTAATGGGGGGGCTGACTGAAGCTTTCTTT.

The chain links TRBV6-5 to TRBJ2-5; 9 bases are shared with TRBD2. The CDR3 sequence is 14 residues long. The trim removed 6 bases at V and 4 bases at J, leaving 6 bases unmatched. CDR1 is MNHEY, CDR2 SVGAGI, per germline. Written as DNA, the CDR3 is TGTGCCAGCAGCGCCTCGGGACTAGCAGAGACCCAGTACTTC. It encodes CASSASGLAETQYF.

The chain combines TRBV11-2 with TRBJ2-7, with D possibly being TRBD2 (6 bases). V was pared by 3 bases and J by 0 bases, with 12 bases between. CDR3 length: 15 amino acids. Germline-derived CDR1 and CDR2 are SGHAT and FQNNGV. CDR3: CASSFSQGLSYEQYF. In DNA form, the CDR3 reads TGTGCCAGCAGCTTTTCTCAGGGACTCTCCTACGAGCAGTACTTC.

The genes are TRBV6-6 and TRBJ1-5, with D hard to call. The germline V gene encodes CDR1 MNHNY and CDR2 SVGAGI (reference sequence). There are 13 residues in the CDR3. V was shortened by 2 bases and J by 3 bases, with 5 bases between the two germline ends. In nucleotides, the CDR3 is TGTGCCAGCAGTTACACATCCAATCAGCCCCAGCATTTT. Its translation: CASSYTSNQPQHF.

This clone occurred a few times. V is TRBV3-1 (or the pseudogene TRBV3-2) and J is TRBJ2-3; 7 bases fit TRBD1. There are 14 residues in the CDR3. J was trimmed by 13 bases and V by 5 bases; bases with no gene match: 15. The germline CDR1 and CDR2 sequences are LGHDT and YNNKEL (reference sequence). The CDR3 here is CASSDTTGAELKYF. The CDR3 DNA reads TGTGCCAGCAGCGATACAACAGGGGCCGAATTGAAGTATTTT.

The rearrangement uses TRBV11-2 and TRBJ2-2; TRBD1 agrees at 7 bases. J gave up 7 bases and V 4 bases, and 9 bases lay outside the gene matches. In germline, CDR1 is SGHAT, CDR2 FQNNGV. The CDR3 consists of 15 residues. The CDR3 loop reads CASSSIGGRGGELFF. The CDR3 region has the DNA TGTGCCAGCAGCTCTATAGGGGGCCGGGGCGGGGAGCTGTTTTTT.

The V gene is TRBV6-4, the J gene TRBJ2-3; a weak D match, TRBD2 (6 bases). The V and J ends lost 5 bases and 1 base respectively, with 16 bases between them. Germline lookup yields CDR1 MRHNA and CDR2 SNTAGT. The CDR3 is 16 amino acids. DNA of the CDR3: TGTGCCAGCAGTCCCCTTTGGGGAGGAGGCACAGATACGCAGTATTTT. It specifies CASSPLWGGGTDTQYF.

The CDR3 DNA reads as TGCGCCAGCAGTGAGTGGAGGGCCACAGATACGCAGTATTTT. Its translation is CASSEWRATDTQYF. This sequence joins TRBV10-1 and TRBJ2-3, with TRBD2 as a possible D gene (6 bases). Trimming left V 1 base short and J 2 bases short, with 7 bases between. Germline CDR1 and CDR2: WNHNN and SYGVQD (reference sequence). This CDR3 has 14 amino acids.

This chain connects TRBV2 to TRBJ2-3, with TRBD1 as a possible D gene (5 bases). Germline loops: CDR1 SNHLY, CDR2 FYNNEI. CDR3 length: 14 residues. Trimming took 4 bases from V and 2 from J, leaving 10 bases between them. The CDR3 coding sequence is TGTGCCAGCAGTGTCGACAGAATCACAGATACGCAGTATTTT. Amino acid sequence: CASSVDRITDTQYF.

The chain couples TRBV27 to TRBJ2-6, with 10 bases that match TRBD1. J gave up 2 bases and V 10 bases, and 8 bases lay outside the gene matches. The CDR3 has 16 residues. Germline CDR1 MNHEY, CDR2 SMNVEV (reference sequence). This CDR3 is CATKTGGLPGANVLTF. The CDR3 nucleotides are TGTGCCACCAAGACAGGGGGCCTCCCTGGGGCCAACGTCCTGACTTTC.

The rearrangement uses TRBV7-9 and TRBJ1-4; possibly TRBD1 for D (6 bases). The CDR3 contains 15 residues. The V gene's germline CDR1 is SEHNR and CDR2 FQNEAQ (reference sequence). V was pared by 5 bases and J by 0 bases, with 10 bases between. Here the CDR3 DNA reads TGTGCCAGCAGCAGGACAGTTTCAACTAATGAAAAACTGTTTTTT. This translates into CASSRTVSTNEKLFF.

The gene calls are TRBV15 and TRBJ2-7, with D uncertain. Germline-derived CDR1 and CDR2 are LNHNV and YYDKDF (reference sequence). This CDR3 has 13 residues. Trimming took off 2 bases at V and 1 base at J, with 6 bases between the two ends. The CDR3 protein is CATSRIGSYEQYF. CDR3 DNA sequence: TGTGCCACCAGCAGAATCGGGTCCTACGAGCAGTACTTC.